This T cell receptor beta chain stems from a study of blood T cells in healthy people across ages. Whole-study findings and limits: Across the age range, TCR beta diversity per million T cells fell in a roughly linear way.

V lost 2 bases, J lost 3 bases, and 7 bases lay in between. CDR1 LGHNA and CDR2 YSLEER come from the germline V gene. The CDR3 runs 13 residues. Of note for this clonotype: Its antigen is not identified.

A J-beta primer mix and a sample-barcoded 5' primer were used in a second PCR of roughly 6 to 11 cycles. Using its own MiXCR run on the 5' RACE reads, TCRdb lists one record per CDR3 protein. The sample holds 1.5 million or so distinct CDR3 sequences; 35% to 45% are singletons and the top ten take over 3.5%. The sample taken for sequencing was blood. The sequence was obtained from a woman aged 18-29 years in good health. This rearrangement joins TRBV4-3 to TRBJ1-1; D is undetermined. Written as DNA, the CDR3 is TGCGCCAGCAGCCAACAGGACTACACTGAAGCTTTCTTT. Its protein is CASSQQDYTEAFF.